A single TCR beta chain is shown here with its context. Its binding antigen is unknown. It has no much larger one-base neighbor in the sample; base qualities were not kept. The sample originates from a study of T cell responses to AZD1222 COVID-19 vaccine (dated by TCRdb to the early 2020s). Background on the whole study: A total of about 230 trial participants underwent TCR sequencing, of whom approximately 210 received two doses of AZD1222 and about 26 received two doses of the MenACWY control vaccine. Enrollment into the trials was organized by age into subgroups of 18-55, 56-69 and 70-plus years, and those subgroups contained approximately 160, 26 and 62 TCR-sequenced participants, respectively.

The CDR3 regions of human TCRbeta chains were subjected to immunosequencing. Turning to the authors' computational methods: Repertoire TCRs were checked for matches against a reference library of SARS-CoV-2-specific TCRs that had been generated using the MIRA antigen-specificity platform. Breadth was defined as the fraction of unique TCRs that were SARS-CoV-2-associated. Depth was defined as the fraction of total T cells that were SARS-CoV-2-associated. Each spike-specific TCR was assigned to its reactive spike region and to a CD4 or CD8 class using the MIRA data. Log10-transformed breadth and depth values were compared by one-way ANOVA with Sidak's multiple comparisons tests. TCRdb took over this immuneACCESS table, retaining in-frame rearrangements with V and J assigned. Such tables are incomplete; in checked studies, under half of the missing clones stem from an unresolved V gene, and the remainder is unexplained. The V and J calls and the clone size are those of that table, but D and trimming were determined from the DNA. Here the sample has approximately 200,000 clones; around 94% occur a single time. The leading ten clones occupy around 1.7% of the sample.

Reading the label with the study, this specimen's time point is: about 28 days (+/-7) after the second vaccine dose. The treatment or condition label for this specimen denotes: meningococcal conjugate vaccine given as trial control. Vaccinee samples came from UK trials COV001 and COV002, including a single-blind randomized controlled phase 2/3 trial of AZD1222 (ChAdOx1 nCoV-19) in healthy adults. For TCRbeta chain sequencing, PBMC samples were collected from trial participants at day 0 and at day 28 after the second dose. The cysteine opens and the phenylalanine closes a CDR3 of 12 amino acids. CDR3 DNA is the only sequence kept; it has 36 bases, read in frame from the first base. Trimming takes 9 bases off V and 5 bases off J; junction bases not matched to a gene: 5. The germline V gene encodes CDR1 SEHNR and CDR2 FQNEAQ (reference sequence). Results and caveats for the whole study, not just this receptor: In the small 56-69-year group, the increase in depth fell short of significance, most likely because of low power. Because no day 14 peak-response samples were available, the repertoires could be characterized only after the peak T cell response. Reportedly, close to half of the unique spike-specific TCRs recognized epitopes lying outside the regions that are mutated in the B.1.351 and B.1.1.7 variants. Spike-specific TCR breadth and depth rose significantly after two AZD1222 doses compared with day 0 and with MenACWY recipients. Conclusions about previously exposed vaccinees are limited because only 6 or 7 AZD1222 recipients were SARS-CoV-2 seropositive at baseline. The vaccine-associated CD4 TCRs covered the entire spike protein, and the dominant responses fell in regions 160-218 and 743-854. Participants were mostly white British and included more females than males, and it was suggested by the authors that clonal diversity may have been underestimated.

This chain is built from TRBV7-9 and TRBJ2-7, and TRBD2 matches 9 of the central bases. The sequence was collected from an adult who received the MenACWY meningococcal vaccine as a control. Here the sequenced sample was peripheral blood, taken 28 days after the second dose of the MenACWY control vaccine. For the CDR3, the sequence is CASEREENEQYF. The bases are TGTGCCAGTGAGCGGGAGGAGAACGAGCAGTACTTC. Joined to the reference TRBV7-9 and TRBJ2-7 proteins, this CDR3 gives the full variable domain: DTGVSQNPRHKITKRGQNVTFRCDPISEHNRLYWYRQTLGQGPEFLTYFQNEAQLEKSRLLSDRFSAERPKGSFSTLEIQRTEQGDSAMYLCASEREENEQYFGPGTRLTVT.